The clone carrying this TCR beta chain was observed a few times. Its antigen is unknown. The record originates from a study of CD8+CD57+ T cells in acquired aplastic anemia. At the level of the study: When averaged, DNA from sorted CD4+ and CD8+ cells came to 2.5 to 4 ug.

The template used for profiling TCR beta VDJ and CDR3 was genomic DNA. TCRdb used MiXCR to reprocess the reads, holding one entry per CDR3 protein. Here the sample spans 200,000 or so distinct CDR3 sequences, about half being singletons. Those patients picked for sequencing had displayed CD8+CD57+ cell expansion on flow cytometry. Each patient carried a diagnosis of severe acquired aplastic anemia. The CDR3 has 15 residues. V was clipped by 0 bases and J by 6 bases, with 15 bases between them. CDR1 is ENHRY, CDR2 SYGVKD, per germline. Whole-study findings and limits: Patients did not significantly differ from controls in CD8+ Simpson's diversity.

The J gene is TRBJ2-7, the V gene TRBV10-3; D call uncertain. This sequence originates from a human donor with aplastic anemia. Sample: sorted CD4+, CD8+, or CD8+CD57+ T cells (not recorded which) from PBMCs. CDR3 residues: CAISESFKVVSEQYF. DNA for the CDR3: TGTGCCATCAGTGAGTCCTTTAAGGTTGTAAGCGAGCAGTACTTC.